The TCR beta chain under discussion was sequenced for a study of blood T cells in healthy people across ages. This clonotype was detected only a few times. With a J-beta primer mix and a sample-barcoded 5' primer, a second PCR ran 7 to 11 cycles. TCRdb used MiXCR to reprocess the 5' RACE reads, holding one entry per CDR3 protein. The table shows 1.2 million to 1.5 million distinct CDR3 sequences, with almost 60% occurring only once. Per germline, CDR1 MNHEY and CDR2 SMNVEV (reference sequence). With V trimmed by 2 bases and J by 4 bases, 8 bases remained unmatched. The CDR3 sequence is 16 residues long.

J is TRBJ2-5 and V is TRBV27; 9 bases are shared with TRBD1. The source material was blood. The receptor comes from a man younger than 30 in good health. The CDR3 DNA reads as TGTGCCAGCAGTTTAACCGGGACAGGGTGGTCAGAGACCCAGTACTTC. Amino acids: CASSLTGTGWSETQYF.